The entry that follows covers one T cell receptor (beta chain) sequence. The data were obtained in a study of blood T cell repertoires in COVID-19. Study information: The United States, Italy and Spain provided the acute and convalescent COVID-19 samples. From T cells, B-cell-depleted T cells, or PBMCs came the material, which was cDNA or gDNA.

How the authors handled the data: Counts of nucleated cells, estimated from reference gene primer amplification, were obtained. Produced via immunoSEQ multiplex PCR; TCRdb's table is partial and in-frame only. Clone size and the V and J calls come from that table; the DNA yielded D and trimming. The sample yields approximately 12,000 clones, 85% to 95% seen once. Germline CDR1 is SGHNT and CDR2 is YYREEE (reference sequence). V shed 0 bases and J 6 bases; nucleotides not matched to a gene: 6. The CDR3 spans 15 residues. This clonotype originated in an older woman with active COVID-19. Source material: peripheral blood. The chain joins TRBV5-4 to TRBJ2-1; 7 positions match TRBD2. CDR3 region: CASSLGLANRNEQFF. CDR3 DNA: TGTGCCAGCAGCTTGGGACTAGCCAACCGCAATGAGCAGTTCTTC.